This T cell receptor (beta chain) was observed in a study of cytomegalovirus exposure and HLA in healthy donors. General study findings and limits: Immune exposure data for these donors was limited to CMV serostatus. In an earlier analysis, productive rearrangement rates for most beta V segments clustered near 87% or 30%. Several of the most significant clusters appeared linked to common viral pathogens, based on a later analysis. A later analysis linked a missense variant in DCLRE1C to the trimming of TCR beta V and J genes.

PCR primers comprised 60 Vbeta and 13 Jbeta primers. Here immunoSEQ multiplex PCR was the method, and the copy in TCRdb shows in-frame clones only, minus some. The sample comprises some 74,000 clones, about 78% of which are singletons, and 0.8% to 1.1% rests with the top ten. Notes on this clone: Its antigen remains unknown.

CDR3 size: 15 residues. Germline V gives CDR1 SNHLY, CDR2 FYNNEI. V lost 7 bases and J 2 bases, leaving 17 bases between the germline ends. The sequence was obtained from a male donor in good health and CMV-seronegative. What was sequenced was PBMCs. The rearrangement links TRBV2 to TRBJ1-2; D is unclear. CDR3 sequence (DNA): TGTGCCAGCATCCCCTCCGGGGAGGGAAACTATGGCTACACCTTC. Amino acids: CASIPSGEGNYGYTF.